A selection of T cell receptor beta chains follows, all from one sample in a study of Graves' ophthalmopathy and Graves' hyperthyroidism. TCRdb used MiXCR to reprocess the multiplex PCR reads, holding one entry per CDR3 protein. The table shows fewer than 650,000 distinct CDR3 sequences, with 20% to 25% occurring only once. Material for sequencing was peripheral blood. These receptors were taken from a woman aged 18-29 years with stable Graves' hyperthyroidism. Some clones in this sample may be carry-over from other donors' samples. Both conserved end residues are part of each CDR3. A D gene is named only where the DNA matches it firmly. Clone size is given for some rows only: seen once, a few or many times, or a class if the clone is expanded.

J: TRBJ1-1; D: .; length: 13; V: TRBV20-1; size: .; CDR3: CSARGALNTEAFF; DNA: TGCAGTGCTCGAGGGGCGTTGAACACTGAAGCTTTCTTT
J: TRBJ1-1; D: .; length: 16; V: TRBV5-1; size: many; CDR3: CASSLTTVAGNTEAFF; DNA: TGCGCCAGCAGCTTGACTACAGTGGCGGGGAACACTGAAGCTTTCTTT
J: TRBJ2-7; D: TRBD1; length: 14; V: TRBV6-4; size: .; CDR3: CASGHGTGYYEQYF; DNA: TGTGCCAGTGGCCACGGGACAGGGTACTACGAGCAGTACTTC
J: TRBJ1-1; D: .; length: 16; V: TRBV28; size: few; CDR3: CASSILGRAQNTEAFF; DNA: TGTGCCAGCAGTATACTCGGGAGGGCGCAGAACACTGAAGCTTTCTTT
J: TRBJ2-2; D: .; length: 13; V: TRBV20-1; size: few; CDR3: CSCPSRITGELFF; DNA: TGCAGTTGCCCTAGTAGAATCACCGGGGAGCTGTTTTTT
J: TRBJ2-4; D: TRBD1; length: 14; V: TRBV7-9; size: .; CDR3: CASSLPDRENIQYF; DNA: TGTGCCAGCAGCTTACCGGACAGGGAAAACATTCAGTACTTC
J: TRBJ2-5; D: .; length: 11; V: TRBV20-1; size: many; CDR3: CSATLQETQYF; DNA: TGCAGTGCTACGCTACAAGAGACCCAGTACTTC
J: TRBJ1-5; D: .; length: 15; V: TRBV5-6; size: .; CDR3: CASSPGITSNQPQHF; DNA: TGTGCCAGCAGCCCCGGGATAACTAGCAATCAGCCCCAGCATTTT
J: TRBJ1-1; D: TRBD1; length: 14; V: TRBV12-3/TRBV12-4; size: .; CDR3: CASTPGQGRGEAFF; DNA: TGTGCCAGCACCCCGGGACAGGGGCGGGGAGAAGCTTTCTTT
J: TRBJ1-1; D: .; length: 10; V: TRBV29-1; size: once; CDR3: CSDFGTEAFF; DNA: TGCAGCGATTTTGGCACTGAAGCTTTCTTT
J: TRBJ1-5; D: .; length: 12; V: TRBV7-2; size: few; CDR3: CASSFGGSPQHF; DNA: TGTGCCAGCAGCTTTGGCGGCTCGCCCCAGCATTTT
J: TRBJ1-1; D: .; length: 14; V: TRBV27; size: few; CDR3: CASSFVGHFAEAFF; DNA: TGTGCCAGCAGTTTCGTCGGCCACTTCGCTGAAGCTTTCTTT
J: TRBJ1-1; D: TRBD1; length: 15; V: TRBV6-5; size: once; CDR3: CASTSGGQGAAEAFF; DNA: TGTGCCAGCACTTCCGGTGGACAGGGGGCGGCTGAAGCTTTCTTT
J: TRBJ1-1; D: .; length: 14; V: TRBV9; size: few; CDR3: CASSVETGYTEAFF; DNA: TGTGCCAGCAGCGTCGAGACAGGCTACACTGAAGCTTTCTTT
J: TRBJ1-2; D: .; length: 15; V: TRBV6-1; size: .; CDR3: CASSETGAGDYGYTF; DNA: TGTGCCAGCAGTGAAACCGGAGCAGGCGACTATGGCTACACCTTC
J: TRBJ2-7; D: TRBD1; length: 11; V: TRBV30; size: many; CDR3: CAGQGAVEQYF; DNA: TGTGCCGGGCAGGGGGCGGTCGAGCAGTACTTC
J: TRBJ1-5; D: TRBD1; length: 15; V: TRBV12-3/TRBV12-4; size: many; CDR3: CASSPHRGGNQPQHF; DNA: TGTGCCAGCAGTCCCCACAGGGGCGGCAATCAGCCCCAGCATTTT
J: TRBJ1-6; D: TRBD1; length: 14; V: TRBV20-1; size: .; CDR3: CSARTGQGGSPLHF; DNA: TGCAGTGCTAGAACCGGACAGGGAGGCTCACCCCTCCACTTT
J: TRBJ2-7; D: TRBD2; length: 14; V: TRBV20-1; size: many; CDR3: CSASRREGLGEQYF; DNA: TGCAGTGCTAGTAGGCGGGAGGGCCTAGGGGAGCAGTACTTC
J: TRBJ1-1; D: TRBD1; length: 12; V: TRBV12-3/TRBV12-4; size: many; CDR3: CASKIQGTEAFF; DNA: TGTGCCAGCAAAATACAGGGGACTGAAGCTTTCTTT
J: TRBJ1-1; D: .; length: 13; V: TRBV12-3/TRBV12-4; size: many; CDR3: CASSSSRNTEAFF; DNA: TGTGCCAGCAGTTCCTCAAGGAACACTGAAGCTTTCTTT
J: TRBJ1-2; D: .; length: 15; V: TRBV19; size: .; CDR3: CASSPVGHSNYGYTF; DNA: TGTGCCAGTAGCCCTGTGGGGCATTCAAACTATGGCTACACCTTC
J: TRBJ2-5; D: TRBD2; length: 13; V: TRBV28; size: many; CDR3: CASVAGGLETQYF; DNA: TGTGCCAGCGTAGCGGGGGGGCTGGAGACCCAGTACTTC
J: TRBJ2-5; D: .; length: 14; V: TRBV11-1; size: many; CDR3: CASSMRPSSGTQYF; DNA: TGTGCCAGCAGCATGCGACCTAGCTCGGGGACCCAGTACTTC
J: TRBJ2-7; D: TRBD2; length: 14; V: TRBV28; size: many; CDR3: CASSLSGGVYEQYF; DNA: TGTGCCAGCAGTTTATCGGGAGGGGTTTACGAGCAGTACTTC
J: TRBJ1-2; D: .; length: 13; V: TRBV3-1; size: many; CDR3: CASSQAGEDGYTF; DNA: TGTGCCAGCAGCCAGGCAGGGGAGGATGGCTACACCTTC
J: TRBJ1-2; D: .; length: 13; V: TRBV2; size: many; CDR3: CASSATGNGGYTF; DNA: TGTGCCAGCAGTGCGACAGGAAATGGTGGCTACACCTTC